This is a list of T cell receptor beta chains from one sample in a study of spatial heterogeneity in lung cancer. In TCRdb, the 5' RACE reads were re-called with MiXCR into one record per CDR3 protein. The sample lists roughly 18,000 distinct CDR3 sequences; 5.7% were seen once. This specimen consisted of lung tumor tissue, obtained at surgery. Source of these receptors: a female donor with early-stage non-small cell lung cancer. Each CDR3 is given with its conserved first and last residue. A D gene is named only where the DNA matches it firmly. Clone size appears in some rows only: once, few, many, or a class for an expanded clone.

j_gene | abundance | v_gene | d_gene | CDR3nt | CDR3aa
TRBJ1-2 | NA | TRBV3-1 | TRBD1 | TGTGCCAGCAGCCAAGATCAATCGGGACAGCCTGGCTACACCTTC | CASSQDQSGQPGYTF
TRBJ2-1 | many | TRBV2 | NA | TGTGCCAGCAGTGGAGAGGGTTGGGAGCAGTTCTTC | CASSGEGWEQFF
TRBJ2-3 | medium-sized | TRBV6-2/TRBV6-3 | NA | TGTGCCAGCAGTTACGCGGGCACAGATACGCAGTATTTT | CASSYAGTDTQYF
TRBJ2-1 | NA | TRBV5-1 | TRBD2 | TGCGCCAGCAGCGCTAGGACTAGCCGTGACAATGAGCAGTCCTTC | CASSARTSRDNEQSF
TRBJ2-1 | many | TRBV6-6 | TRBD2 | TGTGCCAGCAGTTACGGGGGTAGCGGGAGAATCCCTTACAATGAGCAGTTCTTC | CASSYGGSGRIPYNEQFF
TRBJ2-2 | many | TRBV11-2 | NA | TGTGCCAGCAGCTTAGTGGCGGGGTCGAACACCGGGGAGCTGTTTTTT | CASSLVAGSNTGELFF
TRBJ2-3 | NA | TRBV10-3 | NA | TGTGCCATCAGTGGGGTGGCAGATACGCAGTATTTT | CAISGVADTQYF
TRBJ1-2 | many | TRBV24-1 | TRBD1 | TGTGCCACCAGTGATTCGGACAGGGCTTATGGCTACACCTTC | CATSDSDRAYGYTF
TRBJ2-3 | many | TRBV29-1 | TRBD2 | TGCAGCGCCCGAGGGACTAGCGGAAGCACAGATACGCAGTATTTT | CSARGTSGSTDTQYF
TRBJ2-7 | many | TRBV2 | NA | TGTGCCAGCAGACCGACAGCCTACGAGCAGTACTTC | CASRPTAYEQYF
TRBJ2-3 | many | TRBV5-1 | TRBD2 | TGCGCCAGCAGCTACCAGGGACTAGCGGGATCTGGAGATACGCAGTATTTT | CASSYQGLAGSGDTQYF
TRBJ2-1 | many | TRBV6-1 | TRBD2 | TGTGCCAGCAGTGTGGTAGCGGGGAGTGAGCAGTTCTTC | CASSVVAGSEQFF
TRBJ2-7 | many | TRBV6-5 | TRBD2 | TGTGCCAGCAGTCCCACCGGGAGGTACGAGCAGTACTTC | CASSPTGRYEQYF
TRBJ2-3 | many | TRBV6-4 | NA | TGTGCCAGCAGTGACAGGGGATCAGATACGCAGTATTTT | CASSDRGSDTQYF
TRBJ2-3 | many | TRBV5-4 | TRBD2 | TGTGCCAGCAGCCCTGATAGCGGGAGGGCGGGAGATACGCAGTATTTT | CASSPDSGRAGDTQYF
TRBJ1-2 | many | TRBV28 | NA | TGTGCCAGCAGTTTTCGGGGCTATGGCTACACCTTC | CASSFRGYGYTF
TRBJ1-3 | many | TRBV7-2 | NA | TGTGCCAGCAGCCCCAATTCCCAGAGGGCCTCTGGAAACACCATATATTTT | CASSPNSQRASGNTIYF
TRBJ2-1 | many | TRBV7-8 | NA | TGTGCCAGCAGCTTAGTTCGGCGGACCGCCCCGAGTGAGCAGTTCTTC | CASSLVRRTAPSEQFF
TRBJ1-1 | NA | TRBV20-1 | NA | TGCAGTGCAAACCCAGCAGGGGATATGAACACTGAAGCTTTCTTT | CSANPAGDMNTEAFF
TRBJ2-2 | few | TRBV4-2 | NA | TGTGCCAGCAGCCAAGAAGGGGTGGTCGTGAACACCGGGGAGCTGTTTTTT | CASSQEGVVVNTGELFF
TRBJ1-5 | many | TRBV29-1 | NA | TGCAGCGTATCGGACGGTAATCAGCCCCAGCATTTT | CSVSDGNQPQHF
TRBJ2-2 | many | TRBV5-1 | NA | TGCGCCAGCAGCTTGTCCACGGGCGGGACCCCCACCGGGGAGCTGTTTTTT | CASSLSTGGTPTGELFF
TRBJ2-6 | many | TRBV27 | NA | TGTGCCAGCAGTACCAACATGGGCGGGTTCTCTGGGGCCAACGTCCTGACTTTC | CASSTNMGGFSGANVLTF
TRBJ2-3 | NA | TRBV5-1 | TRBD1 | TGCGCCAGCAGGACAGGGACCTTCACAGATACGCAGTATTTT | CASRTGTFTDTQYF
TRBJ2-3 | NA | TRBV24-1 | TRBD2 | TGTGCCACCAGTGATTTGGGGGCGGGAGGGTCAGATACGCAGTATTTT | CATSDLGAGGSDTQYF
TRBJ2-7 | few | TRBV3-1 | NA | TGTGCCAGCAGCTCACAACGGGGGCGATACTACGAGCAGTACTTC | CASSSQRGRYYEQYF
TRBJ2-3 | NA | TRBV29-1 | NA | TGCAGCGTTGAGCGGACAGATACGCAGTATTTT | CSVERTDTQYF
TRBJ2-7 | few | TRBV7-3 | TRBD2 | TGTGCCAGCAGCTTACTAGCGGCAAGCTCCTACGAGCAGTACTTC | CASSLLAASSYEQYF